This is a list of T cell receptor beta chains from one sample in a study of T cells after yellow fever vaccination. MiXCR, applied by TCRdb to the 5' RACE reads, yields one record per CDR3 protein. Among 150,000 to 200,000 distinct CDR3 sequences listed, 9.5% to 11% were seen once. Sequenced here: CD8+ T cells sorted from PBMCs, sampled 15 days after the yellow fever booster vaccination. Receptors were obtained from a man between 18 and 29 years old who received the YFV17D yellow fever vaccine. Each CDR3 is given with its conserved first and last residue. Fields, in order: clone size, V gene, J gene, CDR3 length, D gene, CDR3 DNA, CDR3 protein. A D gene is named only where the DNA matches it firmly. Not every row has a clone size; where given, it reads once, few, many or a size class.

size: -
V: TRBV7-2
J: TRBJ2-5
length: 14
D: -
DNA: TGTGCCAGCAGCTTAGCCCTAGCCGGCGAGACCCAGTACTTC
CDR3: CASSLALAGETQYF

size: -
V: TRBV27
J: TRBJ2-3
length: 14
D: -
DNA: TGTGCCAGCAGTTTCACAGATAGCACAGATACGCAGTATTTT
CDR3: CASSFTDSTDTQYF

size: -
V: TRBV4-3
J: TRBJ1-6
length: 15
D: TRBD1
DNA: TGCGCCAGCAGCCAAGGAAGGGGGCGTAATTCACCCCTCCACTTT
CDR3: CASSQGRGRNSPLHF

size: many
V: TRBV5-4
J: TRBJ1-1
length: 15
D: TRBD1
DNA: TGTGCCAGCAGCCCAGGACAGGGCGGGAGCACTGAAGCTTTCTTT
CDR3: CASSPGQGGSTEAFF

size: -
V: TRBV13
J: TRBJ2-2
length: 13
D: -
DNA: TGTGCCAGCAGCTTAGAATTTCCCGGGGAGCTGTTTTTT
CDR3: CASSLEFPGELFF

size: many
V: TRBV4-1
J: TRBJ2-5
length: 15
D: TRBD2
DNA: TGCGCCAGCAGCCTACGACTAGCGGTCCAAGAGACCCAGTACTTC
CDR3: CASSLRLAVQETQYF

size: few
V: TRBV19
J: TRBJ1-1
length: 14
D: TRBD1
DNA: TGTGCCAGTAGTTGGGGACAGGGTAGCACTGAAGCTTTCTTT
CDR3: CASSWGQGSTEAFF

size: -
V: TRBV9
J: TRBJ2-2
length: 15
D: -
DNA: TGTGCCAGCAGCGTAGCCGGGGGATACACCGGGGAGCTGTTTTTT
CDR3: CASSVAGGYTGELFF

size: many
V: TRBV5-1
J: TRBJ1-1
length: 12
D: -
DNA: TGCGCCAGCAGCTTGACAGGGACTGAAGCTTTCTTT
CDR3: CASSLTGTEAFF

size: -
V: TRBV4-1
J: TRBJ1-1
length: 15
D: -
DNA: TGCGCCAGCAGCGTCCGGATAGGGGAGGACACTGAAGCTTTCTTT
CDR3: CASSVRIGEDTEAFF

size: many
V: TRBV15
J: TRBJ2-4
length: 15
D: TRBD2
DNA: TGTGCCACCAGCAGAGATCGGGGGGGTAAAAACATTCAGTACTTC
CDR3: CATSRDRGGKNIQYF

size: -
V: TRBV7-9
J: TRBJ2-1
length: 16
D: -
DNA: TGTGCCAGCAGCTTGTTACCGGACCTCTCCTACAATGAGCAGTTCTTC
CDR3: CASSLLPDLSYNEQFF

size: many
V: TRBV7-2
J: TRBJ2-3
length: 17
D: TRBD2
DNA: TGTGCCAGCAGCTTCCTCCGACTAGCGGGGGGTACAGATACGCAGTATTTT
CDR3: CASSFLRLAGGTDTQYF

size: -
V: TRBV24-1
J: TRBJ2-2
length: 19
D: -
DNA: TGTGCCACCAGTGATTTTGTGACAGGAACCCCCTTGAACACCGGGGAGCTGTTTTTT
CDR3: CATSDFVTGTPLNTGELFF

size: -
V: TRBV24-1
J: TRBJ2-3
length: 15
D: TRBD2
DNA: TGTGCCACCAGTGTCTTTAGCGGGGGAGTGGATACGCAGTATTTT
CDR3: CATSVFSGGVDTQYF

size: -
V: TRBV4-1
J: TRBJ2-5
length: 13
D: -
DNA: TGCGCCAGCAGCCAAGACCAGGGGGAGACCCAGTACTTC
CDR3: CASSQDQGETQYF

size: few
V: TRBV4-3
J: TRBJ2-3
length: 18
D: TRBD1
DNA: TGCGCCAGCAGCCAAGTGTTGCTCGGGACAGGGGGAGGGAGTACGCAGTATTTT
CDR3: CASSQVLLGTGGGSTQYF

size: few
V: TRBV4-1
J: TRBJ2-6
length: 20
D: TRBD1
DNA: TGCGCCAGCAGCCAAGCCCGGGACAGCGTCCAGGGCTCTGGGGCCAACGTCCTGACTTTC
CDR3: CASSQARDSVQGSGANVLTF

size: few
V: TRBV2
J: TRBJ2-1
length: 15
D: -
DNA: TGTGCCAGCACGATAGGGGGGGCCTACTACAATGAGCAGTTCTTC
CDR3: CASTIGGAYYNEQFF

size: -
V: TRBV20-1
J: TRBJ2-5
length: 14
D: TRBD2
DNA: TGCAGTGCTGATGGGCGGGGGGGCCAAGAGACCCAGTACTTC
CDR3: CSADGRGGQETQYF

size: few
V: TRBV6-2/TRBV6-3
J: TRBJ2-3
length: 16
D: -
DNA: TGTGCCAGCACCGACCCTCGGGCAGTTGAAGCGGATACGCAGTATTTT
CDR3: CASTDPRAVEADTQYF

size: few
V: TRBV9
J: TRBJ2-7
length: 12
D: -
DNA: TGTGCCAGCAGCGGCAGGGGGGACGAGCAGTACTTC
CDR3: CASSGRGDEQYF

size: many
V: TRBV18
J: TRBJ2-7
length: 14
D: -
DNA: TGTGCCAGCTCACCCCCAGGACCTTTCTACGAGCAGTACTTC
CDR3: CASSPPGPFYEQYF

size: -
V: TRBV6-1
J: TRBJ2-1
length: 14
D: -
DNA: TGTGCCAGTACGGGGAGCCCAGACTACAATGAGCAGTTCTTC
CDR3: CASTGSPDYNEQFF

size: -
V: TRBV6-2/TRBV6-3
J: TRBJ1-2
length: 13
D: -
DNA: TGTGCCAGCAGCTACGGAGATAACTATGGCTACACCTTC
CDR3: CASSYGDNYGYTF

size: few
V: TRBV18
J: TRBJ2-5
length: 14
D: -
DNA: TGTGCCAGCTCACCATCAGGGGCCGTGGAGACCCAGTACTTC
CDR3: CASSPSGAVETQYF

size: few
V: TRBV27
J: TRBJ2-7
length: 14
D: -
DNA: TGTGCCACCAGGGAGGGGGCCGCGGCCTACGAGCAGTACTTC
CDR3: CATREGAAAYEQYF

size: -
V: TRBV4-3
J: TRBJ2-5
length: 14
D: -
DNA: TGCGCCAGCAGCCAAGATTCGGGGTACGAGACCCAGTACTTC
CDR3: CASSQDSGYETQYF

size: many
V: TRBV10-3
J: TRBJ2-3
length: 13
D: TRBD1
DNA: TGTGCCACCTTGGGACAGGCGGCGGATACGCAGTATTTT
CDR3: CATLGQAADTQYF

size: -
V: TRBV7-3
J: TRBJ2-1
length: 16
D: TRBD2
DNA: TGTGCCAGCAGCTTAAGTGCGGGGGGGTCCTACAATGAGCAGTTCTTC
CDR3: CASSLSAGGSYNEQFF

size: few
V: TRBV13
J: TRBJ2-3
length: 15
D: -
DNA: TGTGCCAGCAGCTCCAGAGAAGCGGGCACAGATACGCAGTATTTT
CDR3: CASSSREAGTDTQYF

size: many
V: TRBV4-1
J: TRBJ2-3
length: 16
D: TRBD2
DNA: TGCGCCAGCAGCCAAGATCTGGCTAGCGGTACAGATACGCAGTATTTT
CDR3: CASSQDLASGTDTQYF

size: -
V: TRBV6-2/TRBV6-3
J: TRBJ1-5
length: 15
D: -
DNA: TGTGCCAGCAGTTACGTCCAAAGAAGCAATCAGCCCCAGCATTTT
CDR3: CASSYVQRSNQPQHF

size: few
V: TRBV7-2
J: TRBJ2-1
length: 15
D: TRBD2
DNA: TGTGCCAGCAGCTTGATCAGCGGGGGTTTCGATGAGCAGTTCTTC
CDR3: CASSLISGGFDEQFF

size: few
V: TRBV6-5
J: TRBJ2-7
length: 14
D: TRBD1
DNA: TGTGCCAGCTCCATGACAGGGGGCCTATACGAGCAGTACTTC
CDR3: CASSMTGGLYEQYF

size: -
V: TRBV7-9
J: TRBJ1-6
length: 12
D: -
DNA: TGTGCCAGCAGCTTAGGCGGGGCACCCCTCCTCTTT
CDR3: CASSLGGAPLLF

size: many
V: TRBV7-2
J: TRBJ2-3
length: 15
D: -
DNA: TGTGCCAGCAGCTTCCGGGACCGTTCCGTGGATACGCAGTATTTT
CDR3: CASSFRDRSVDTQYF

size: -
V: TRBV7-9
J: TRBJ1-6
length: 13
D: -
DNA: TGTGCCAGCAGCTTTCCTCCCCAGCCGGCCCTCCACTTT
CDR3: CASSFPPQPALHF

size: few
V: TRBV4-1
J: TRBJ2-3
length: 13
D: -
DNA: TGCGCCAGCAGCCTTGCTAACGCAGATACGCAGTATTTT
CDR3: CASSLANADTQYF

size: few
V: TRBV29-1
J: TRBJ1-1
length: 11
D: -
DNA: TGCAGCGCAATCAAGGACACTGAAGCTTTCTTT
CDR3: CSAIKDTEAFF

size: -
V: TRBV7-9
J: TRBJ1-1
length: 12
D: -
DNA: TGTGCCAGCAGGCTAGGGGGGACTGAAGCTTTCTTT
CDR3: CASRLGGTEAFF